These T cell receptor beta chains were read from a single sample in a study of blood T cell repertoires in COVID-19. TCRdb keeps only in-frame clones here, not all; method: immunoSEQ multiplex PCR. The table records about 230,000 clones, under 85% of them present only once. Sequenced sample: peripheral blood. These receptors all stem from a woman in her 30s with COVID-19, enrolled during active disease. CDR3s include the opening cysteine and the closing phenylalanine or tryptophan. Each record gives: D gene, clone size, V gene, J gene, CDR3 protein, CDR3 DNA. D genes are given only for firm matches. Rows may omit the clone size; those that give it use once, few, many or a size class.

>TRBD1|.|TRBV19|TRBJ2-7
CASSGQGGSYEQYF
TGTGCCAGTTCCGGACAGGGGGGGTCCTACGAGCAGTACTTC
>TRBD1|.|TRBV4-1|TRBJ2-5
CASSARDREGETQYF
TGCGCCAGCAGCGCTCGGGACAGGGAAGGGGAGACCCAGTACTTC
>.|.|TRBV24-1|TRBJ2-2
CATSDTQGGTGELFF
TGTGCCACCAGTGATACTCAGGGGGGCACCGGGGAGCTGTTTTTT
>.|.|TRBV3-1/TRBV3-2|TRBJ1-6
CASSRAIHDSPLHF
TGTGCCAGCAGCCGAGCCATCCATGATTCACCCCTCCACTTT
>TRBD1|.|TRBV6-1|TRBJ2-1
CASSETGANVDEQFF
TGTGCCAGCAGTGAAACAGGGGCCAATGTCGATGAGCAGTTCTTC
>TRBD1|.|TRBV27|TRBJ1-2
CASSPQGQGILGYTF
TGTGCCAGCAGTCCCCAAGGACAGGGTATACTTGGCTACACCTTC
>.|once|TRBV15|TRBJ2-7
CATSSRRDSYEQYF
TGTGCCACCAGCAGTAGGCGGGACTCCTACGAGCAGTACTTC
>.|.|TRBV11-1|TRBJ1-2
CASSFGATGIEYGYTF
TGTGCCAGCAGCTTCGGCGCCACAGGGATTGAGTATGGCTACACCTTC
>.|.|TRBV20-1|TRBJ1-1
CSASGAMNTEAFF
TGCAGTGCTAGTGGGGCCATGAACACTGAAGCTTTCTTT
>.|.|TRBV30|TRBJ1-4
CACNGRGEVEKLFF
TGTGCCTGCAATGGACGGGGGGAGGTTGAAAAACTGTTTTTT
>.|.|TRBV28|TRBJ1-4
CASSLWGAGEKLFF
TGTGCCAGCAGTTTATGGGGGGCTGGTGAAAAACTGTTTTTT
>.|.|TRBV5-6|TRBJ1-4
CASSSLGAGNEKLFF
TGTGCCAGCAGCTCCCTGGGGGCAGGTAATGAAAAACTGTTTTTT
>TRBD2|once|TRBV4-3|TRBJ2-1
CASSQDPLVAGAYNEQFF
TGCGCCAGCAGCCAAGATCCCCTAGTGGCGGGAGCCTACAATGAGCAGTTCTTC
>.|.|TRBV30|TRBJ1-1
CAWTGMNTEAFF
TGTGCCTGGACAGGGATGAACACTGAAGCTTTCTTT
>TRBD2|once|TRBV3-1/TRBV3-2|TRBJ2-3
CASSQDRRGGDTQYF
TGTGCCAGCAGCCAAGATCGGCGCGGGGGAGATACGCAGTATTTT
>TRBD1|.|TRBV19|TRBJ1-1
CASSFGQGIWNTEAFF
TGTGCCAGTAGCTTCGGACAGGGAATATGGAACACTGAAGCTTTCTTT
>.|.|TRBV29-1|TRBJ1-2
CSVEDGEGRGYTF
TGCAGCGTTGAAGATGGGGAGGGAAGGGGCTACACCTTC
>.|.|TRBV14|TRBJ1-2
CASSALRQGGYTF
TGTGCCAGCAGCGCCTTGCGTCAGGGTGGCTACACCTTC
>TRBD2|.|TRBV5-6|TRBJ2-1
CASSSSGTRAYNEQFF
TGTGCCAGCAGCTCAAGCGGGACTCGGGCCTACAATGAGCAGTTCTTC
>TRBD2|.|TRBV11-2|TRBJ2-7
CASSLGAGEQYF
TGTGCCAGCAGCTTAGGAGCGGGAGAGCAGTACTTC
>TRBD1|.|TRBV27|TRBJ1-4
CASSPSTGAKKLFF
TGTGCCAGCAGTCCATCGACAGGGGCAAAAAAACTGTTTTTT
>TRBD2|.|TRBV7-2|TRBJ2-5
CASSITLLAGGPETQYF
TGTGCCAGCAGCATTACCTTACTAGCGGGGGGGCCAGAGACCCAGTACTTC
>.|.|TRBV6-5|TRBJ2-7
CASRGSGALHEQYF
TGTGCCAGCAGAGGGTCAGGGGCGTTACACGAGCAGTACTTC
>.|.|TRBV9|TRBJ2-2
CASSVAAGRYTGELFF
TGTGCCAGCAGCGTAGCGGCGGGTCGATACACCGGGGAGCTGTTTTTT
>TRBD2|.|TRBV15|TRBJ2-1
CATSSSGRNEQFF
TGTGCCACCAGTTCTAGCGGGAGAAATGAGCAGTTCTTC
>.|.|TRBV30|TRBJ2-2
CAWSPILGELFF
TGTGCCTGGAGCCCCATTTTGGGGGAGCTGTTTTTT
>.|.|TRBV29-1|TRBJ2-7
CSVESPGRAYEQYF
TGCAGCGTTGAATCTCCCGGCAGGGCGTACGAGCAGTACTTC
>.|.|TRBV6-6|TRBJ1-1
CASSPAGMNTEAFF
TGTGCCAGCAGTCCAGCGGGGATGAACACTGAAGCTTTCTTT
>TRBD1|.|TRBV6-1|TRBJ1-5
CASSEETGSVYSNQPQHF
TGTGCCAGCAGTGAGGAGACAGGGAGTGTCTATAGCAATCAGCCCCAGCATTTT
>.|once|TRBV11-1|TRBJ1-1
CASSLEEINTEAFF
TGTGCCAGCAGCTTAGAGGAGATAAACACTGAAGCTTTCTTT
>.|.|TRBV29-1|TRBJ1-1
CSVVRVLGGRTEAFF
TGCAGCGTTGTGCGAGTTCTCGGGGGGCGGACTGAAGCTTTCTTT
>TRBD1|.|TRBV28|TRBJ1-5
CASSSSGTGGNQPQHF
TGTGCCAGCAGTTCGTCCGGGACAGGGGGAAATCAGCCCCAGCATTTT
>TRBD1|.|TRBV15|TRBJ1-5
CATSRDRGYVQPQHF
TGTGCCACCAGTCGAGACAGGGGGTATGTTCAGCCCCAGCATTTT
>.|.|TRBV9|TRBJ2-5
CASSLGLQETQYF
TGTGCCAGCAGCTTAGGGCTGCAAGAGACCCAGTACTTC